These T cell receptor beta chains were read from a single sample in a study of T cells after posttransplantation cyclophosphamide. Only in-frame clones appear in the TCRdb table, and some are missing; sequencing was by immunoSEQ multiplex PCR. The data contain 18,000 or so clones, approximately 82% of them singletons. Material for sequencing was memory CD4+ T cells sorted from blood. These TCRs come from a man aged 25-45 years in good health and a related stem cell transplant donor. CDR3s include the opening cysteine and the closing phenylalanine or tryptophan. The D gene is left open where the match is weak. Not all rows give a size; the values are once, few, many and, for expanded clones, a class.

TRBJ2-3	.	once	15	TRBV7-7	CASSLNSQGTDTQYF	TGTGCTAGCAGCTTAAATAGCCAGGGGACAGATACGCAGTATTTT
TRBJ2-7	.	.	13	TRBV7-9	CASSLPSSYEQYF	TGTGCCAGCAGCTTACCCAGCTCCTACGAGCAGTACTTC
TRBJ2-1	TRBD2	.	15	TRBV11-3	CASSFGGGQVNEQFF	TGTGCCAGCAGCTTCGGGGGGGGGCAGGTCAATGAGCAGTTCTTC
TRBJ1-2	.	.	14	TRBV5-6	CASSLDRINYGYTF	TGTGCCAGCAGCTTGGACAGGATTAACTATGGCTACACCTTC
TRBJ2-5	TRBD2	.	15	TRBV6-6	CASRLMTGGKETQYF	TGTGCCAGCAGGCTAATGACGGGAGGGAAAGAGACCCAGTACTTC
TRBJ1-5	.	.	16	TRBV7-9	CASSLTGLHRGQPQHF	TGTGCCAGCAGCTTAACCGGGCTCCACCGGGGGCAGCCCCAGCATTTT
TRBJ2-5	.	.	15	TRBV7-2	CASSLVAGWQETQYF	TGTGCCAGCAGCTTAGTGGCGGGGTGGCAGGAGACCCAGTACTTC
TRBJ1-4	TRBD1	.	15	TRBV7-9	CASSGTAATNEKLFF	TGTGCCAGCAGCGGGACAGCCGCAACTAATGAAAAACTGTTTTTT
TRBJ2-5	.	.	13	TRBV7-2	CASSLAEAGTQYF	TGTGCCAGCAGCTTAGCTGAGGCCGGGACCCAGTACTTC
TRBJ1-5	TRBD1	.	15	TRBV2	CASSEGQGYNQPQHF	TGTGCCAGCAGTGAGGGACAGGGATACAATCAGCCCCAGCATTTT
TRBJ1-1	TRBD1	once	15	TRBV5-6	CASSPLGTVNTEAFF	TGTGCCAGCAGCCCGCTAGGGACAGTTAACACTGAAGCTTTCTTT
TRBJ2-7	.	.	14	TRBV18	CASSPPSAPAEQYF	TGTGCCAGCTCACCACCAAGCGCTCCCGCCGAGCAGTACTTC
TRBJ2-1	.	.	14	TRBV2	CASNRDPSVGEQFF	TGTGCCAGCAATCGGGACCCTAGCGTTGGTGAGCAGTTCTTC
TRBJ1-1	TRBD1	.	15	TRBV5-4	CASSFPGQENTEAFF	TGTGCCAGCAGTTTCCCGGGACAGGAGAACACTGAAGCTTTCTTT
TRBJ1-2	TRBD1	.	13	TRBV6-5	CASSRTGAHGYTF	TGTGCCAGCAGTCGGACAGGGGCGCATGGCTACACCTTC
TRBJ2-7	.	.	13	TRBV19	CASSHRVDDEQYF	TGTGCCAGTAGTCACAGGGTAGACGACGAGCAGTACTTC
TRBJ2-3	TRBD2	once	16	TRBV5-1	CASSSISGGAWDTQYF	TGCGCCAGCAGCTCAATAAGCGGGGGGGCTTGGGATACGCAGTATTTT
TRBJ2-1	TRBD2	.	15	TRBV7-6	CASSAGLSSYNEQFF	TGTGCCAGCAGCGCGGGACTAAGCTCCTACAATGAGCAGTTCTTC
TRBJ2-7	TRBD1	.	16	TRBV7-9	CASSSNRGPSSYEQYF	TGTGCCAGCAGCTCTAACAGGGGGCCGAGCTCCTACGAGCAGTACTTC
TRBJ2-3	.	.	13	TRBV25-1	CASSDSGTDTQYF	TGTGCCAGCAGTGACAGTGGCACAGATACGCAGTATTTT
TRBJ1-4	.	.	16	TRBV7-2	CASSLQGGIYGEKLFF	TGTGCCAGCAGCTTACAGGGCGGCATCTATGGGGAAAAACTGTTTTTT
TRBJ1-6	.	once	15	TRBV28	CASSLRGEANSPLHF	TGTGCCAGCAGTTTACGGGGGGAAGCGAATTCACCCCTCCACTTT
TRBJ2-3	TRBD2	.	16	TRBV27	CASSSPLAGGRDTQYF	TGTGCCAGCAGTTCACCACTAGCGGGGGGGCGGGATACGCAGTATTTT
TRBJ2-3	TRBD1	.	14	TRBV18	CASDWGQGTDTQYF	TGTGCCAGCGATTGGGGACAGGGAACAGATACGCAGTATTTT
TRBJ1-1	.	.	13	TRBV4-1	CASWGRTSTEAFF	TGCGCCAGCTGGGGTCGGACAAGCACTGAAGCTTTCTTT
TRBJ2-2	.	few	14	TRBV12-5	CASGLVGGTGELFF	TGTGCTAGTGGTTTGGTGGGGGGAACCGGGGAGCTGTTTTTT
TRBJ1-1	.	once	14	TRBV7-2	CASSLGHLNTEAFF	TGTGCCAGCAGCTTGGGACACCTGAACACTGAAGCTTTCTTT
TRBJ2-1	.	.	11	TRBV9	CASSFRSEQFF	TGTGCCAGCAGCTTTAGGAGCGAGCAGTTCTTC
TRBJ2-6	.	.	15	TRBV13	CASSLEGSGANVLTF	TGTGCCAGCAGCTTAGAGGGGTCTGGGGCCAACGTCCTGACTTTC
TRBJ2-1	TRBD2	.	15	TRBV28	CASSPGGGAHNEQFF	TGTGCCAGCAGTCCCGGCGGGGGGGCCCACAATGAGCAGTTCTTC
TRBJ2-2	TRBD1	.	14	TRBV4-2	CASPRQGSAGELFF	TGTGCCAGCCCGAGACAGGGCTCGGCCGGGGAGCTGTTTTTT
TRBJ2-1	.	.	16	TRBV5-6	CASSLSEGTSYNEQFF	TGTGCCAGCAGCTTAAGTGAGGGCACCTCCTACAATGAGCAGTTCTTC